This T cell receptor beta chain originates from a study of cytomegalovirus exposure and HLA in healthy donors. Trimming stripped 2 bases from V and 3 bases from J, with 7 bases between. The germline gives CDR1 SGHTA, CDR2 FQGTGA. The CDR3 has 13 amino acids. Primers included in the PCR were 60 Vbeta and 13 Jbeta primers. The protocol was immunoSEQ multiplex PCR, while the TCRdb copy is restricted to in-frame clones and leaves out a portion. The table shows over 150,000 clones, with roughly 80% occurring only once. The clonotype was recovered from a woman aged 18-35 years in good health and CMV-seronegative. The source material was PBMCs. The J gene is TRBJ1-1, the V gene TRBV7-3; the D is unclear. The CDR3 spells CASSLQDYTEAFF. The CDR3 nucleotides read TGTGCCAGCAGCTTACAGGATTACACTGAAGCTTTCTTT. Variable domain in full (rest from reference TRBV7-3 and TRBJ1-1): GAGVSQTPSNKVTEKGKYVELRCDPISGHTALYWYRQSLGQGPEFLIYFQGTGAADDSGLPNDRFFAVRPEGSVSTLKIQRTERGDSAVYLCASSLQDYTEAFFGQGTRLTVV.